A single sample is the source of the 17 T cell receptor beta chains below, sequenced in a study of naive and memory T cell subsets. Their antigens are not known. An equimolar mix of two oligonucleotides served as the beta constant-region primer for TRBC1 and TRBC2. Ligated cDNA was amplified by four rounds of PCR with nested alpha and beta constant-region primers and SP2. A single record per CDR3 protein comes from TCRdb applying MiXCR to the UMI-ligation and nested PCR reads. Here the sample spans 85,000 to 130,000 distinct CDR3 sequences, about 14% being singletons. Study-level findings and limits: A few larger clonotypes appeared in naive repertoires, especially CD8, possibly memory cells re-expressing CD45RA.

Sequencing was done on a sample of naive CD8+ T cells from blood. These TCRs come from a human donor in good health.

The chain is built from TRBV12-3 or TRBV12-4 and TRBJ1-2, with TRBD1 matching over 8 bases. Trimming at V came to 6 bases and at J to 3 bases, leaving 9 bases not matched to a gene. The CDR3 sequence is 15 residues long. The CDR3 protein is CASRKQGETHYGYTF. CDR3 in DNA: TGTGCCAGCAGGAAACAGGGGGAGACCCACTATGGCTACACCTTC.

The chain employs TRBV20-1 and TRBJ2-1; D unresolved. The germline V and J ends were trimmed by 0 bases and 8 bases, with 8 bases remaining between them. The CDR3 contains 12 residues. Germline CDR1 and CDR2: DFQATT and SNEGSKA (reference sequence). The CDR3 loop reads CSAREHGYEQFF. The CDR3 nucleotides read TGCAGTGCTAGAGAACATGGGTATGAGCAGTTCTTC.

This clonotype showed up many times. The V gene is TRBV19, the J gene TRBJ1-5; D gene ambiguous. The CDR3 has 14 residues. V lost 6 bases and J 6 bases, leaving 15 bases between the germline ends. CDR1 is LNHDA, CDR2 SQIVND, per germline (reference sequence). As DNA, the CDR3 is TGTGCCAGTAGCGATAGCAGCGGGATTCAGCCCCAGCATTTT. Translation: CASSDSSGIQPQHF.

CDR3 in DNA: TGTGCCAGCAGCTTATCCCGGGACACGAATCAGCCCCAGCATTTT. Translating gives CASSLSRDTNQPQHF. The chain recombines TRBV7-8 with TRBJ1-5; maybe TRBD1 (6 bases). The V gene's germline CDR1 is SGHVS and CDR2 FQNEAQ. V lost 2 bases and J 4 bases, leaving 12 bases between the germline ends. The CDR3 has 15 residues.

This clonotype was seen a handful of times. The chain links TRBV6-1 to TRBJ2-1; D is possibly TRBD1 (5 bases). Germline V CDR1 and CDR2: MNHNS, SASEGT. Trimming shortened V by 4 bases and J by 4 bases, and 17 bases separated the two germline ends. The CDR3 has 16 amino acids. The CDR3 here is CASSGKRGSVYNEQFF. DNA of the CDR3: TGTGCCAGCAGTGGCAAAAGGGGAAGCGTTTACAATGAGCAGTTCTTC.

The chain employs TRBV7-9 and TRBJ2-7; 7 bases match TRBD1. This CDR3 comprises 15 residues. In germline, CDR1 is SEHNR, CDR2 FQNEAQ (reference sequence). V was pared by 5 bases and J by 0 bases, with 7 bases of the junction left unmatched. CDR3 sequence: CASSQTGLSSYEQYF. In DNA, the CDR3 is TGTGCCAGCAGCCAGACAGGGCTTAGCTCCTACGAGCAGTACTTC. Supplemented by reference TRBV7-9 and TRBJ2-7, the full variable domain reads DTGVSQNPRHKITKRGQNVTFRCDPISEHNRLYWYRQTLGQGPEFLTYFQNEAQLEKSRLLSDRFSAERPKGSFSTLEIQRTEQGDSAMYLCASSQTGLSSYEQYFGPGTRLTVT.

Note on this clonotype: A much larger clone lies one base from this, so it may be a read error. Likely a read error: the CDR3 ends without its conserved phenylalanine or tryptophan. CDR3 bases: TGTGCCAGCAGCAACCGAGAGGATGAAAAACTGTTTTTA. Protein: CASSNREDEKLFL. The rearrangement uses TRBV7-9 and TRBJ1-4; D ambiguous. V was cut by 5 bases and J by 6 bases, with 10 bases left in between. The CDR3 has 13 residues. Germline V gives CDR1 SEHNR, CDR2 FQNEAQ (reference sequence).

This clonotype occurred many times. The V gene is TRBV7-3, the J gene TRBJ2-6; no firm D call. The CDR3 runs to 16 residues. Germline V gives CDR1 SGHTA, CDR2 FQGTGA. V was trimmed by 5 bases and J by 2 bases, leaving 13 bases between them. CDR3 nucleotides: TGTGCCAGCAGCCCCTATCCCGACGCTGGGGCCAACGTCCTGACTTTC. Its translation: CASSPYPDAGANVLTF.

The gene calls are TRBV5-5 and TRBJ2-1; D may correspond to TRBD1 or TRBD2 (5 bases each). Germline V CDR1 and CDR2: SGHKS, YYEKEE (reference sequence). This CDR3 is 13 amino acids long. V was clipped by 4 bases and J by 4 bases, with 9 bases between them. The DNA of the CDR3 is TGTGCCAGCAGCGGGGACCTTTACAATGAGCAGTTCTTC. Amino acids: CASSGDLYNEQFF.

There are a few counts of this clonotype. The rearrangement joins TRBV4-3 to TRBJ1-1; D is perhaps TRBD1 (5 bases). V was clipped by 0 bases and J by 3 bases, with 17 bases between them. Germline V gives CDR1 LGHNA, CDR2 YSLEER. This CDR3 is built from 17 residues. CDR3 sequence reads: CASSQDEAREEDTEAFF. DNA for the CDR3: TGCGCCAGCAGCCAAGATGAGGCCAGGGAGGAGGACACTGAAGCTTTCTTT.

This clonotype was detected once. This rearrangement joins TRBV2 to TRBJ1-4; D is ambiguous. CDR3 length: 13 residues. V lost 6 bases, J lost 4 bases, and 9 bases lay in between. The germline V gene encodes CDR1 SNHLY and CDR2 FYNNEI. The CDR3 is CASRGGNNEKLFF. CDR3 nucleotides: TGTGCCAGCAGGGGAGGGAATAATGAAAAACTGTTTTTT. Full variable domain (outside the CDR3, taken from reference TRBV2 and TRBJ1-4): EPEVTQTPSHQVTQMGQEVILRCVPISNHLYFYWYRQILGQKVEFLVSFYNNEISEKSEIFDDQFSVERPDGSNFTLKIRSTKLEDSAMYFCASRGGNNEKLFFGSGTQLSVL.

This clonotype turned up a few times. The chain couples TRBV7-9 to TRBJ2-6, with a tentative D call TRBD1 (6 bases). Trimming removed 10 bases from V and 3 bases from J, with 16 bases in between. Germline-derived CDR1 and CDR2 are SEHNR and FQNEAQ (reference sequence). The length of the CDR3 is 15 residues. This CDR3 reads CATTGIYDGANVLTF. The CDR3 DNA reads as TGTGCCACCACAGGGATTTACGATGGGGCCAACGTCCTGACTTTC.

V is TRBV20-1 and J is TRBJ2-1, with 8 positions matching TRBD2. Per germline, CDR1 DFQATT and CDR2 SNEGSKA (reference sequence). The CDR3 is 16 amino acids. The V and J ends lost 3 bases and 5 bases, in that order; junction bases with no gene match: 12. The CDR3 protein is CSASQAGALQNNEQFF. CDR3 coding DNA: TGCAGTGCTAGTCAAGCGGGGGCCCTACAGAACAATGAGCAGTTCTTC.

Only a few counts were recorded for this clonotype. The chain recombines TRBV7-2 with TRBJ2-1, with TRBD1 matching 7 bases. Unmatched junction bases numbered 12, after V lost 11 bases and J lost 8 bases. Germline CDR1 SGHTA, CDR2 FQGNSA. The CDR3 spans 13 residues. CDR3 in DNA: TGTGCCGGCACAGGGGACCTGCATCATGAGCAGTTCTTC. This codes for CAGTGDLHHEQFF. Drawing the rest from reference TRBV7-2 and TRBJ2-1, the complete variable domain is GAGVSQSPSNKVTEKGKDVELRCDPISGHTALYWYRQSLGQGLEFLIYFQGNSAPDKSGLPSDRFSAERTGGSVSTLTIQRTQQEDSAVYLCAGTGDLHHEQFFGPGTRLTVL.

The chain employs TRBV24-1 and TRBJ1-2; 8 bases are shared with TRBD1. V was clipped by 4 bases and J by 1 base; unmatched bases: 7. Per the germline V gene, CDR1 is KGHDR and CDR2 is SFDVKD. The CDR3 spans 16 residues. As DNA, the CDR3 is TGTGCCACCAGTGAACCGGGGACAGGAGGTAACTATGGCTACACCTTC. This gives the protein CATSEPGTGGNYGYTF.

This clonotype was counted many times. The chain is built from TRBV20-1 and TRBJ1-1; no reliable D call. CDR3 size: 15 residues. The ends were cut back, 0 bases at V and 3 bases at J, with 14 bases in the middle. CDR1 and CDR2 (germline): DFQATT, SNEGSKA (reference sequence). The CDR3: CSARDHSADYTEAFF. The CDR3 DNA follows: TGCAGTGCTAGAGATCATTCGGCAGACTACACTGAAGCTTTCTTT.

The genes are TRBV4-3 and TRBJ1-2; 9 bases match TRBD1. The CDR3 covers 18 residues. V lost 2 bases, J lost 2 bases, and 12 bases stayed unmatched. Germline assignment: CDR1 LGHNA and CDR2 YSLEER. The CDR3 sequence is CASSQFGGQGALNYGYTF. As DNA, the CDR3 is TGCGCCAGCAGCCAATTTGGGGGACAGGGCGCTCTCAACTATGGCTACACCTTC.